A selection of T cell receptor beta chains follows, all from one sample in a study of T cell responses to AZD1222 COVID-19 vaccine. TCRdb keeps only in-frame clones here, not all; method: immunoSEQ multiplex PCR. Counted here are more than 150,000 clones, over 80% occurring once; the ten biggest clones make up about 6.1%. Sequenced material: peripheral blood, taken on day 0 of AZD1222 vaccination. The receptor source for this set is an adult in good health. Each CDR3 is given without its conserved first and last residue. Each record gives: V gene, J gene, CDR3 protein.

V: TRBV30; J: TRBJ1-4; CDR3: AWNQGGGDEKLF
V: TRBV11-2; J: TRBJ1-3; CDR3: ASSTRRGDDSSGNTIY
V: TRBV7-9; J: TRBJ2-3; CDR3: ASSLSSAGGGYTQY
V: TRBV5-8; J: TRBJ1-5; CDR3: ASSLRTGGGQPQH
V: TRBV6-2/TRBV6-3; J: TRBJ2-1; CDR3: ASSSLAGRGLNEQF
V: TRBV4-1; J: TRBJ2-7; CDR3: ASSRSLAGDPYEQY
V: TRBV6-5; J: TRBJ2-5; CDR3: ATSGQGGETQY
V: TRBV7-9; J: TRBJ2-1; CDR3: ASSAYNEQF
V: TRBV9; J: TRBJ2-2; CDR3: ASSEDPLAGALGGELF
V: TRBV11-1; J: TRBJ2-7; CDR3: ASSLRRGSSYEQY
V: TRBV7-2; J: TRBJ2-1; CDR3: ASTEAGVVYEQF
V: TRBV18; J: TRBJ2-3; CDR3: ASSLGTGISTDTQY
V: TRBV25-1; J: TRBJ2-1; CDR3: ASLAGGRYNEQF
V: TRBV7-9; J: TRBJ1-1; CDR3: ASSLEVGTTEAF
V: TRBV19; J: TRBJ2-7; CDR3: ASSMGQNYEQY
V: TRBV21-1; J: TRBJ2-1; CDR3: ASSKDDGYAGLAGVEQF
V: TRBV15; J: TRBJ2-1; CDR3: ATSREGEQF
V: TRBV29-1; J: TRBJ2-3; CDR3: SVDRDKAQY
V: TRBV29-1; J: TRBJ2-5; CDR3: SVETTLQETQY
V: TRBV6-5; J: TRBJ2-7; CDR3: ASSLFPDTGYEQY
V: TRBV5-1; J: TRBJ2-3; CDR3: ASSLEGREADTQY
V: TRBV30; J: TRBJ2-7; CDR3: AWSTGYRTYEQY
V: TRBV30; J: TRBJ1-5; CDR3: AATGQLNQPQH
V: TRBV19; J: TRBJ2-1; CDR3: ASSTGLAEYNEQF
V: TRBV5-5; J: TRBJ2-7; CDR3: ATPRLENEQY
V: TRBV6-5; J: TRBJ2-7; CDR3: ASSYGQEGVSEQY
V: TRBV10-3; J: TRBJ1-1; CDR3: AISESRRGRGTEAF
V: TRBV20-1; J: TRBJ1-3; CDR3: SASEERTGRGNTIY
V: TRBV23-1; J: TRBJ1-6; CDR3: ASSQSGRSSYNSPLH
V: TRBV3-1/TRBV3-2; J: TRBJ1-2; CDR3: ASSPRAGQSYYGYT
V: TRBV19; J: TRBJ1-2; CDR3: ASYQGTYYGYT
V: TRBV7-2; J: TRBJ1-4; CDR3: ASSLQGFEKLF
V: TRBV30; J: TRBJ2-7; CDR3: AWDSGFIYEQY
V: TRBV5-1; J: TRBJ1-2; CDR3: ASSLGEVRSNYGYT
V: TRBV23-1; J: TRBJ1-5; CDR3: ASSQSNFQDQPQH
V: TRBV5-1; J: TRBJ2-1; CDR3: ASSPWTGRNEQF
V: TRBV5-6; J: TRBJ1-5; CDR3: ASSFLAGRNQPQH
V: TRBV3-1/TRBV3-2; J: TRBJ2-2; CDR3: ASSQDLTGGPGELF
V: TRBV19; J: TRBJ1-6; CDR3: ASSIRPINSPLH
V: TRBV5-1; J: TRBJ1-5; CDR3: ASSLNSNQPQH
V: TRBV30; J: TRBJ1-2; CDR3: AWNRARYGYT
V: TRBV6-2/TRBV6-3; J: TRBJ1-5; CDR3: ASSNTGKPQH
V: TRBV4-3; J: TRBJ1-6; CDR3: ASSQGQDVTSPLH
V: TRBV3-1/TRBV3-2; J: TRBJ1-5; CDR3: ASSQVGDQPQH
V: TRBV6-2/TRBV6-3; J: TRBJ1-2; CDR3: ASSYTDDRVYGYT
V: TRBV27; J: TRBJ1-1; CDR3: ASSPGGVTEAF
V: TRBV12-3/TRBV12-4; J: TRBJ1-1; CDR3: ATQPTPETEAF
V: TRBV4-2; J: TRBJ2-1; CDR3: ASSQGPYNEQF
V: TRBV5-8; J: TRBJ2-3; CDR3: ASTLGFSTDTQY
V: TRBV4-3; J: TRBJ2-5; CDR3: ASSHGLEETQY
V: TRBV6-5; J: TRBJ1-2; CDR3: ASSSLGAAYGYT
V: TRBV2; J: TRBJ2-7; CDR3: ASRGQPPLYEQY